These T cell receptor beta chains were read from a single sample in a study of cytomegalovirus exposure and HLA in healthy donors. Produced via immunoSEQ multiplex PCR; TCRdb's table is partial and in-frame only. The top ten clones hold roughly 3.8% of a sample with roughly 100,000 clones, 82% of them seen once. What was sequenced was PBMCs. Receptors were obtained from a man between 45 and 60 years old in good health and CMV-seronegative. Both conserved end residues are part of each CDR3. The D gene is left open where the match is weak. Clone size, where shown, is once, few, many, or a class for clones that have expanded.

D: NA
size: NA
length: 12
J: TRBJ2-7
V: TRBV7-6
DNA: TGTGCCAGCAGCTTGGACGGGGGCGAGCAGTACTTC
CDR3: CASSLDGGEQYF

D: NA
size: NA
length: 14
J: TRBJ1-2
V: TRBV30
DNA: TGTGCCTGGGGCGGGAGAAGGGGCAACTATGGCTACACCTTC
CDR3: CAWGGRRGNYGYTF

D: TRBD2
size: once
length: 15
J: TRBJ2-1
V: TRBV5-4
DNA: TGTGCCAGCAGCTTGGACGGGAGGGTGTCCGATGAGCAGTTCTTC
CDR3: CASSLDGRVSDEQFF

D: NA
size: NA
length: 13
J: TRBJ2-3
V: TRBV7-3
DNA: TGTGCCAGCAGCTTTCGGGGCACAGATACGCAGTATTTT
CDR3: CASSFRGTDTQYF

D: TRBD2
size: NA
length: 15
J: TRBJ2-1
V: TRBV18
DNA: TGTGCCAGCTCACCAGGACTAGCGGGACTCAATGAGCAGTTCTTC
CDR3: CASSPGLAGLNEQFF

D: TRBD1
size: NA
length: 12
J: TRBJ1-1
V: TRBV28
DNA: TGTGCCAGCACCGTGCAGGGGGCTGAAGCTTTCTTT
CDR3: CASTVQGAEAFF

D: NA
size: NA
length: 10
J: TRBJ1-2
V: TRBV29-1
DNA: TGCAGCGTATGGTCAGAAGGCTACACCTTC
CDR3: CSVWSEGYTF

D: NA
size: NA
length: 15
J: TRBJ1-2
V: TRBV30
DNA: TGTGCCTGGAGTGTACGCGGGGGGGTCTACTATGGCTACACCTTC
CDR3: CAWSVRGGVYYGYTF

D: NA
size: NA
length: 13
J: TRBJ2-7
V: TRBV5-6
DNA: TGTGCCAGCAGTTTCCGGGGCTCCTACGAGCAGTACTTC
CDR3: CASSFRGSYEQYF

D: TRBD1
size: NA
length: 15
J: TRBJ1-3
V: TRBV9
DNA: TGTGCCAGCAGCCCTTCTACAGGGGGAGGAAACACCATATATTTT
CDR3: CASSPSTGGGNTIYF

D: TRBD1
size: NA
length: 15
J: TRBJ1-2
V: TRBV14
DNA: TGTGCCAGCAGCCAGACAGGGGATAGCAACTATGGCTACACCTTC
CDR3: CASSQTGDSNYGYTF

D: NA
size: NA
length: 14
J: TRBJ1-1
V: TRBV28
DNA: TGTGCCAGCAGCCTTCGAGGACGGACAATTGAAGCTTTCTTT
CDR3: CASSLRGRTIEAFF

D: NA
size: NA
length: 15
J: TRBJ2-3
V: TRBV2
DNA: TGTGCCAGCAGTGCCCGGTCGGGAGGCACAGATACGCAGTATTTT
CDR3: CASSARSGGTDTQYF

D: NA
size: NA
length: 13
J: TRBJ2-6
V: TRBV19
DNA: TGTGCCATTACGGGCTCTGGGGCCAACGTCCTGACTTTC
CDR3: CAITGSGANVLTF

D: TRBD1
size: NA
length: 14
J: TRBJ2-7
V: TRBV5-1
DNA: TGCGCCAGCAGACCTCGGGACAGAGACTACGAGCAGTACTTC
CDR3: CASRPRDRDYEQYF

D: TRBD1
size: NA
length: 15
J: TRBJ1-2
V: TRBV6-1
DNA: TGTGCCAGCAGGGGATCAGGGGGCGGGAGCTATGGCTACACCTTC
CDR3: CASRGSGGGSYGYTF

D: NA
size: few
length: 12
J: TRBJ2-7
V: TRBV6-5
DNA: TGTGCCAGCACTACAGGCACGTACGAGCAGTACTTC
CDR3: CASTTGTYEQYF

D: TRBD1
size: NA
length: 12
J: TRBJ2-7
V: TRBV10-2
DNA: TGCGCCAGCAGAGACAGGGTAGGCGAGCAGTACTTC
CDR3: CASRDRVGEQYF

D: NA
size: NA
length: 12
J: TRBJ2-1
V: TRBV29-1
DNA: TGCAGCTCCTCCAGGGCCGGGAATGAGCAGTTCTTC
CDR3: CSSSRAGNEQFF

D: TRBD1
size: once
length: 14
J: TRBJ2-7
V: TRBV19
DNA: TGTGCCAGTAGTCCGGGACAGGGGGCTTACGAGCAGTACTTC
CDR3: CASSPGQGAYEQYF

D: TRBD2
size: NA
length: 14
J: TRBJ2-7
V: TRBV5-4
DNA: TGTGCCAGCAGAAGAGGCGGGGGGAGCTACGAGCAGTACTTC
CDR3: CASRRGGGSYEQYF

D: NA
size: few
length: 18
J: TRBJ1-1
V: TRBV18
DNA: TGTGCCAGCTCACTGAGGCCCTCAGGGGTTCGAGGGGGCACTGAAGCTTTCTTT
CDR3: CASSLRPSGVRGGTEAFF

D: NA
size: NA
length: 12
J: TRBJ2-3
V: TRBV7-2
DNA: TGTGCCAGCAGCCTTAGCACAGATACGCAGTATTTT
CDR3: CASSLSTDTQYF

D: NA
size: NA
length: 18
J: TRBJ2-2
V: TRBV4-3
DNA: TGCGCCAGCAGCCAAGATAGGGTCCCAGCGGGCGTCACCGGGGAGCTGTTTTTT
CDR3: CASSQDRVPAGVTGELFF

D: NA
size: NA
length: 13
J: TRBJ2-5
V: TRBV29-1
DNA: TGCAGCGTTGACCCGGGTATTCAATCGGCCCAGTACTTC
CDR3: CSVDPGIQSAQYF

D: TRBD2
size: NA
length: 14
J: TRBJ2-7
V: TRBV9
DNA: TGTGCCAGCAGCGTTTTAGGACTAGCGGGACAGCAGTACTTC
CDR3: CASSVLGLAGQQYF

D: NA
size: NA
length: 14
J: TRBJ2-2
V: TRBV2
DNA: TGTGCCAGCAGTGAACGGGAGAAGACCGGGGAGCTGTTTTTT
CDR3: CASSEREKTGELFF

D: NA
size: NA
length: 14
J: TRBJ2-5
V: TRBV5-1
DNA: TGCGCCAGCAGCTCAGGGGCCCCCCGGGAGACCCAGTACTTC
CDR3: CASSSGAPRETQYF

D: TRBD2
size: NA
length: 18
J: TRBJ2-1
V: TRBV28
DNA: TGTGCCAGCAGTTTTCTCGGGCTCGCGCGGGAGGCCGTCGATGAGCAGTTCTTC
CDR3: CASSFLGLAREAVDEQFF

D: TRBD1
size: NA
length: 14
J: TRBJ2-7
V: TRBV7-2
DNA: TGTGCCAGCAGCCGCTACGGGACAGCCTACGAGCAGTACTTC
CDR3: CASSRYGTAYEQYF

D: NA
size: NA
length: 12
J: TRBJ2-7
V: TRBV28
DNA: TGTGCCAGCAGTGGGCTTACCTACGAGCAGTACTTC
CDR3: CASSGLTYEQYF

D: NA
size: NA
length: 14
J: TRBJ1-5
V: TRBV7-2
DNA: TGTGCCAGCAGCTTAGCGCCCCTAGGTCAGCCCCAGCATTTT
CDR3: CASSLAPLGQPQHF

D: NA
size: NA
length: 18
J: TRBJ2-7
V: TRBV7-9
DNA: TGTGCCAGCAGCCCAGGAGGGGTGTTTTCCACCCTTATCTACGAGCAGTACTTC
CDR3: CASSPGGVFSTLIYEQYF

D: NA
size: NA
length: 13
J: TRBJ2-7
V: TRBV7-8
DNA: TGTGCCAGCAGCTTAGAGACTAGCTACGAGCAGTACTTC
CDR3: CASSLETSYEQYF

D: TRBD1
size: NA
length: 16
J: TRBJ1-1
V: TRBV7-9
DNA: TGTGCCAGCAGCTTGTCGACAGGGGCAGTGGGTACTGAAGCTTTCTTT
CDR3: CASSLSTGAVGTEAFF

D: TRBD2
size: NA
length: 15
J: TRBJ2-7
V: TRBV28
DNA: TGTGCCAGCAGTCCCGGGGGGACCCCTTCCTACGAGCAGTACTTC
CDR3: CASSPGGTPSYEQYF

D: TRBD2
size: NA
length: 14
J: TRBJ2-1
V: TRBV5-1
DNA: TGCGCCAGCAGCTGGACTAGCGGGACCAATGAGCAGTTCTTC
CDR3: CASSWTSGTNEQFF

D: TRBD1
size: NA
length: 14
J: TRBJ1-1
V: TRBV28
DNA: TGTGCCAGCAGTTCGGGACAGGGGGAAGCTGAAGCTTTCTTT
CDR3: CASSSGQGEAEAFF

D: TRBD1
size: NA
length: 17
J: TRBJ2-2
V: TRBV10-3
DNA: TGTGCCATCAGTGAGCCTCGGGACAGGGGCGACACCGGGGAGCTGTTTTTT
CDR3: CAISEPRDRGDTGELFF

D: NA
size: NA
length: 15
J: TRBJ1-5
V: TRBV4-1
DNA: TGCGCCAGCAGCCCCTCCGGGGGGCCCGATCAGCCCCAGCATTTT
CDR3: CASSPSGGPDQPQHF

D: NA
size: few
length: 16
J: TRBJ1-2
V: TRBV28
DNA: TGTGCCAGCAGCCCACCGGGGGAGGATCGAATCAATGGCTACACCTTC
CDR3: CASSPPGEDRINGYTF

D: NA
size: NA
length: 11
J: TRBJ2-1
V: TRBV7-7
DNA: TGTGCTAGCAGCGCCGGTGGTGAGCAGTTCTTC
CDR3: CASSAGGEQFF

D: NA
size: once
length: 14
J: TRBJ1-1
V: TRBV27
DNA: TGTGCCAGCAGTTTAAATATGGGGGGACCTGAAGCTTTCTTT
CDR3: CASSLNMGGPEAFF